This TCR beta chain was retrieved from a study of blood T cell repertoires in COVID-19. Study summary: Acute-phase and convalescent COVID-19 samples originated in the United States, Italy and Spain.

The method was immunoSEQ multiplex PCR; TCRdb's version includes in-frame clones alone and lacks a portion of them. The table includes 350,000 to 450,000 clones, approximately 91% detected once. Trimming cost V 8 bases and J 4 bases, with 9 bases left between them. This CDR3 region has 12 residues. The germline V gene has CDR1 MGHDK and CDR2 SYGVNS. This chain links TRBV25-1 with TRBJ1-3; no clear D gene. The TCR originated in a woman between 18 and 29 years old who had been exposed to COVID-19. The specimen sequenced was PBMCs or T cells enriched from blood (not recorded which). The CDR3 nucleotides are TGTGCCAGCGTCCGGTTAGGAAACACCATATATTTT. Amino acid sequence: CASVRLGNTIYF.